The 30 T cell receptor beta chains reported below all come from one sample, sequenced in a study of T cells in Graves' hyperthyroidism and ophthalmopathy. The source material, RNA transcripts, was used to amplify TCR beta CDR3 regions. The HTBI primer set served for first-round RT-PCR of the TCR CDR3. A single record per CDR3 protein comes from TCRdb applying MiXCR to the multiplex PCR reads. The table records over 700,000 distinct CDR3 sequences, just over 35% of them present only once. The sequencing input was blood. The receptors were gathered from a woman in her thirties or forties with Graves' hyperthyroidism.

The chain joins TRBV20-1 to TRBJ1-1; TRBD1 matches 7 bases. The length of the CDR3 is 14 residues. CDR1 DFQATT and CDR2 SNEGSKA come from the germline V gene (reference sequence). Losses at the gene ends were 0 bases for V and 5 bases for J; bases not matched to a gene: 6. The CDR3 loop reads CSARDPDRVTEAFF. CDR3 sequence (DNA): TGCAGTGCTAGAGACCCCGACAGGGTTACTGAAGCTTTCTTT.

The table lists this clonotype with many counts. This sequence joins TRBV7-6 and TRBJ1-1; D call uncertain. The CDR3 totals 14 residues. The V and J ends lost 2 bases and 2 bases respectively, with 9 bases between them. In germline, CDR1 is SGHVS, CDR2 FNYEAQ. The CDR3 reads CASSLNLGNTEAFF. The DNA for the CDR3 is TGTGCCAGCAGCTTAAATTTGGGAAACACTGAAGCTTTCTTT.

V usage is TRBV9 and J usage is TRBJ2-7; D is undetermined. V lost 4 bases and J lost 0, with 17 bases in between. The length of the CDR3 is 16 residues. Germline V gene lookup returns CDR1 SGDLS and CDR2 YYNGEE. CDR3 residues: CASSSSHASSSYEQYF. In DNA, the CDR3 is TGTGCCAGCAGCTCCTCACACGCCTCGAGCTCCTACGAGCAGTACTTC. The full variable domain, in which reference TRBV9 and TRBJ2-7 provide the parts outside the CDR3, is DSGVTQTPKHLITATGQRVTLRCSPRSGDLSVYWYQQSLDQGLQFLIQYYNGEERAKGNILERFSAQQFPDLHSELNLSSLELGDSALYFCASSSSHASSSYEQYFGPGTRLTVT.

V gene TRBV7-2 combines with J gene TRBJ1-5; D not resolved. CDR1 is SGHTA and CDR2 is FQGNSA in the germline V gene. Trimming pared 1 base from V and 6 bases from J, leaving 10 bases between. This CDR3 has 14 amino acids. The CDR3 nucleotides read TGTGCCAGCAGCTTAGAGTCAGGAAGTCAGCCCCAGCATTTT. Encoded protein: CASSLESGSQPQHF. The full variable domain, in which reference TRBV7-2 and TRBJ1-5 provide the parts outside the CDR3, is GAGVSQSPSNKVTEKGKDVELRCDPISGHTALYWYRQSLGQGLEFLIYFQGNSAPDKSGLPSDRFSAERTGGSVSTLTIQRTQQEDSAVYLCASSLESGSQPQHFGDGTRLSIL.

This clonotype was picked up a small number of times. A junction end diverges from the germline sequence, so it may reflect a read error. The chain joins TRBV10-3 to TRBJ1-1; the D gene is possibly TRBD1 (5 bases). The CDR3 has 14 residues. Germline values: CDR1 ENHRY, CDR2 SYGVKD. As DNA, the CDR3 is TGTGCCAGCAGTTACCCCCCCGAGGGGACTGAAGCTTTCTTT. Encoded protein: CASSYPPEGTEAFF.

This chain joins TRBV29-1 and TRBJ2-7; D ambiguous. Germline CDR1 reads SQVTM; CDR2 reads ANQGSEA. This CDR3 has 13 residues. V was shortened by 0 bases and J by 6 bases, with 12 bases between the two germline ends. CDR3 nucleotide sequence: TGCAGCGTTGAAGATCGCCCTGGCGCCGAGCAGTACTTC. It specifies CSVEDRPGAEQYF.

This chain connects TRBV6-4 to TRBJ2-1, with TRBD1 as a possible D gene (6 bases). CDR1 and CDR2 from the germline V gene are MRHNA and SNTAGT. There are 15 residues in the CDR3. The V and J ends lost 2 bases and 4 bases respectively, with 12 bases between them. The CDR3 DNA sequence: TGTGCCAGCAGTGACCCGGGGACACCTTACAATGAGCAGTTCTTC. Translated, it gives CASSDPGTPYNEQFF.

The chain carries TRBV12-3 or TRBV12-4 and TRBJ1-5; D is uncertain. Trimming shortened V by 3 bases and J by 4 bases, and 10 bases separated the two germline ends. This CDR3 comprises 14 residues. The CDR3 nucleotides read TGTGCCAGCAGTTTTATCTGGGGAAATCAGCCCCAGCATTTT. It encodes CASSFIWGNQPQHF.

The V gene is TRBV7-8, the J gene TRBJ1-3; D unclear. This CDR3 is 12 amino acids long. Trimming stripped 11 bases from V and 1 base from J, with 9 bases between. The V gene's germline CDR1 is SGHVS and CDR2 FQNEAQ. The CDR3 nucleotides are TGTGCCTGGCGGGAGTCTGGAAACACCATATATTTT. Encoded protein: CAWRESGNTIYF.

V is TRBV9 and J is TRBJ2-2, with no clear D. CDR1 SGDLS and CDR2 YYNGEE come from the germline V gene. Deletions cut 0 bases from V and 5 bases from J, with 8 bases between. CDR3 length: 14 amino acids. The CDR3 region is CASSVVGATGELFF. The CDR3 DNA sequence: TGTGCCAGCAGCGTAGTTGGAGCAACCGGGGAGCTGTTTTTT.

On this clonotype itself: Given a much more abundant clone one base away, this may be a read error. The CDR3 here is CASSLFPQTQYF. The CDR3 bases are TGTGCCAGCAGTTTGTTCCCCCAGACCCAGTACTTC. The rearrangement joins TRBV12-3 or TRBV12-4 to TRBJ2-5; no clear D. The CDR3 sequence is 12 residues long. Trimming shortened V by 3 bases and J by 6 bases, and 8 bases separated the two germline ends.

This clonotype has only a few counts. The J gene is TRBJ2-7, the V gene TRBV20-1, with 7 positions matching TRBD2. After removal of 0 bases from V and 4 bases from J, the junction contained 9 bases not matched to a gene. CDR3 length equals 15 residues. Germline V CDR1 and CDR2: DFQATT, SNEGSKA (reference sequence). The CDR3 spells CSAREAGTISYEQYF. The CDR3 DNA reads as TGCAGTGCTAGAGAAGCGGGGACGATCAGTTACGAGCAGTACTTC.

This sequence joins TRBV10-3 and TRBJ2-1, with D unresolved. The CDR3 is 12 residues long. Germline V CDR1 and CDR2: ENHRY, SYGVKD. The ends were cut back, 3 bases at V and 7 bases at J, with 7 bases in the middle. The CDR3 is CAISDVRNEQFF. DNA of the CDR3: TGTGCCATCAGTGATGTACGGAATGAGCAGTTCTTC.

This clonotype has at least ten counts. This rearrangement joins TRBV5-1 to TRBJ1-1; no clear D. Trimming left V 2 bases short and J 0 bases short, with 14 bases between. Germline V lookup: CDR1 SGHRS, CDR2 YFSETQ. The CDR3 contains 16 residues. CDR3 residues: CASSFWAGLMNTEAFF. The CDR3 DNA is TGCGCCAGCAGCTTTTGGGCAGGACTTATGAACACTGAAGCTTTCTTT.

This clonotype was recorded at least ten times. The rearrangement uses TRBV25-1 and TRBJ1-3; 10 bases agree with TRBD1. Germline assignment: CDR1 MGHDK and CDR2 SYGVNS. The CDR3 runs to 15 residues. V was clipped by 7 bases and J by 3 bases; unmatched bases: 6. In nucleotides, the CDR3 is TGTGCCAGCACCGCGACAGGGGGCTTTGGAAACACCATATATTTT. This codes for CASTATGGFGNTIYF.

This clonotype was detected a few times. The genes are TRBV5-1 and TRBJ1-1, with D uncertain. V lost 1 base and J lost 0, with 13 bases in between. Germline CDR1 and CDR2: SGHRS and YFSETQ. This CDR3 has 16 residues. Written as DNA, the CDR3 is TGCGCCAGCAGCTTGTGGGTCAGTCGCATGAACACTGAAGCTTTCTTT. It translates to CASSLWVSRMNTEAFF.

This clonotype was detected a few times. This chain joins TRBV14 and TRBJ2-5, with D hard to call. Germline V gene lookup returns CDR1 SGHDN and CDR2 FVKESK. V was trimmed by 1 base and J by 8 bases, leaving 11 bases between them. The CDR3 has 13 residues. CDR3 nucleotide sequence: TGTGCCAGCAGCCAAGTTGGCGCGCCCACCCAGTACTTC. It encodes CASSQVGAPTQYF.

Many counts were recorded for this clonotype. An end of the junction does not agree with germline; a read error may underlie this. This sequence joins TRBV7-7 and TRBJ1-3; D not resolved. Per the germline V gene, CDR1 is SSHAT and CDR2 is FNYEAQ (reference sequence). The CDR3 totals 15 residues. DNA of the CDR3: TGTGCTAGCAGCTTAGACGGGAGGGCTGGAAACACCATATATTTT. Translating it yields CASSLDGRAGNTIYF.

The V gene is TRBV2, the J gene TRBJ1-2; D gene uncertain. Trimming removed 8 bases at V and 4 bases at J, with 17 bases between. Germline lookup yields CDR1 SNHLY and CDR2 FYNNEI. The CDR3 totals 14 residues. CDR3 protein: CASSPPLRGYGYTF. CDR3 nucleotide sequence: TGTGCCAGCTCACCACCGTTGCGGGGCTATGGCTACACCTTC.

This clonotype was seen repeatedly, ten times or more. The chain carries TRBV2 and TRBJ2-5; 9 bases are a match to TRBD2. The CDR3 length is 15 residues. Germline-derived CDR1 and CDR2 are SNHLY and FYNNEI. V was pared by 8 bases and J by 1 base, with 8 bases of the junction left unmatched. This CDR3 reads CASSHSGGFQETQYF. CDR3 sequence (DNA): TGTGCCAGCTCTCATAGCGGGGGTTTCCAAGAGACCCAGTACTTC.

As to this clonotype: This may arise from a read error, as a much more abundant clone is one base away. This sequence joins TRBV12-3 or TRBV12-4 and TRBJ2-6; TRBD1 matches 9 bases. The CDR3 consists of 12 residues. Trimming at V came to 8 bases and at J to 13 bases, leaving 6 bases not matched to a gene. CDR3 residues: CASGDRDFVLTF. The CDR3 DNA reads as TGTGCCAGCGGGGACAGGGATTTTGTCCTGACTTTC.

The rearrangement joins TRBV10-3 to TRBJ1-2; the match to TRBD1 covers 7 bases. The CDR3 contains 13 residues. The V segment lost 10 bases and the J segment 4 bases; nucleotides outside the gene matches: 9. The V gene's germline CDR1 is ENHRY and CDR2 SYGVKD. The DNA for the CDR3 is TGTGCCACACAGGGGCCGAGCTCCTATGGCTACACCTTC. This translates into CATQGPSSYGYTF.

This clonotype has ten or more counts. The rearrangement uses TRBV29-1 and TRBJ1-1; D is uncertain. The CDR3 covers 12 residues. Germline-derived CDR1 and CDR2 are SQVTM and ANQGSEA. V was trimmed by 4 bases and J by 8 bases, leaving 14 bases between them. CDR3 sequence reads: CSVGTSPNEAFF. The DNA of the CDR3 is TGCAGCGTTGGGACGTCCCCCAACGAAGCTTTCTTT.

Many counts were recorded for this clonotype. The V gene is TRBV4-3, the J gene TRBJ1-2; 8 nucleotides align to TRBD1. CDR1 LGHNA and CDR2 YSLEER come from the germline V gene. Germline trimming cut 0 bases from V and 4 bases from J; bases unmatched to any gene: 4. The CDR3 totals 15 residues. CDR3 sequence: CASSQETGGIYGYTF. CDR3 in DNA: TGCGCCAGCAGCCAAGAAACAGGGGGTATCTATGGCTACACCTTC.

The chain uses TRBV12-3 or TRBV12-4 and TRBJ2-7; D might be TRBD1 (9 bases). The ends were cut back, 10 bases at V and 0 bases at J, with 19 bases in the middle. The CDR3 extends over 15 amino acids. The CDR3, as DNA: TGTGCCACCGGGAGGGGACAGGGACCCTCCTACGAGCAGTACTTC. Its translation: CATGRGQGPSYEQYF.

The chain carries TRBV7-9 and TRBJ2-5, with 11 bases that match TRBD2. The germline V gene encodes CDR1 SEHNR and CDR2 FQNEAQ (reference sequence). V gave up 4 bases and J gave up 4 bases; unmatched junction bases: 2. The CDR3 is made up of 14 amino acids. CDR3 sequence (DNA): TGTGCCAGCAGCTCCCTAGCGGGGGGAGAGACCCAGTACTTC. It specifies CASSSLAGGETQYF.

On this clonotype: The junction and the germline gene differ at one end; a read error may be behind it. The genes are TRBV5-1 and TRBJ2-5; D might be TRBD1 (6 bases). Germline V CDR1 and CDR2: SGHRS, YFSETQ. CDR3 length: 14 amino acids. CDR3 coding DNA: TGCGCCGGCAGCTTGGGAACAGGGCTCGAGACCCAGTACTTC. Encoded protein: CAGSLGTGLETQYF.

Comment on this clonotype: Relative to the germline gene, one junction end is altered; a read error may explain this. The CDR3 DNA is TGTGCCAGCAGCGGCGGGACAGGGGACCCTGAAAAACTGTTTTTT. Translation: CASSGGTGDPEKLFF. J is TRBJ1-4 and V is TRBV5-1; 10 positions match TRBD1. Germline assignment: CDR1 SGHRS and CDR2 YFSETQ. CDR3 length: 15 residues.

Points on this clonotype: A much larger clone sits a single nucleotide away, making a read error possible. The rearrangement links TRBV2 to TRBJ2-7; 8 bases agree with TRBD1. V lost 4 bases and J lost 2; bases outside the gene matches: 4. Germline loops: CDR1 SNHLY, CDR2 FYNNEI. CDR3 length equals 14 residues. The CDR3 here is CASSADRVTYEQYF. For the CDR3, the DNA is TGTGCCAGCAGTGCGGACAGGGTCACCTACGAGCAGTACTTC.

This clonotype occurred once. CDR3 residues: CAISGAQDRDGELFF. The CDR3 DNA is TGTGCCATCAGTGGGGCCCAGGACAGGGACGGGGAGCTGTTTTTT. This chain uses TRBV10-3 with TRBJ2-2, with 8 bases lining up with TRBD1. The CDR3 is made up of 15 amino acids. Germline lookup yields CDR1 ENHRY and CDR2 SYGVKD. V lost 4 bases and J lost 7; bases outside the gene matches: 8.